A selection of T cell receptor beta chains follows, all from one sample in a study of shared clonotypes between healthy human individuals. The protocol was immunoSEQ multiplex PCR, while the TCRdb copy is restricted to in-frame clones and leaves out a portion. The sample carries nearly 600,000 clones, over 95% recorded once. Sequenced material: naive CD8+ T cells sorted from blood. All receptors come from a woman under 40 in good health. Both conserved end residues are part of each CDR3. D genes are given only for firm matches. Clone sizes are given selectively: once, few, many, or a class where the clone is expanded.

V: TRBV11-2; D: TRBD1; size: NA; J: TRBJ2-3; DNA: TGTGCCAGCAGCGCCCCGGGACAGGGGCCCTATTATACGCAGTATTTT; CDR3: CASSAPGQGPYYTQYF
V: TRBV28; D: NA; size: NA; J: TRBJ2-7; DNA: TGTGCCAGCAAGATACAGGGAGGCTCCTACGAGCAGTACTTC; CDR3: CASKIQGGSYEQYF
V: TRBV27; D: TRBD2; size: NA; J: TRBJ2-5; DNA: TGTGCCAGCAGTTCCGGGACTAGCGGGAGTGGGACCCAGTACTTC; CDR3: CASSSGTSGSGTQYF
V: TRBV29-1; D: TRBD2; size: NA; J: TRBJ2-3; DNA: TGCAGCGTTGAAATCGGGAGGCGGCCCACAGATACGCAGTATTTT; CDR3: CSVEIGRRPTDTQYF
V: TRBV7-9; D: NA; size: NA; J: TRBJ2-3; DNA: TGTGCCAGCAGCTCTTTGACAGATACGCAGTATTTT; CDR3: CASSSLTDTQYF
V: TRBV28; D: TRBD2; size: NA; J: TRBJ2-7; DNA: TGTGCCAGCAGTACGGGACTAGCGGGAGTAGGCGAGCAGTACTTC; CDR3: CASSTGLAGVGEQYF
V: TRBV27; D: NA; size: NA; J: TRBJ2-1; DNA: TGTGCCAGCAGTTTAGGGGCAGAGCAGTTCTTC; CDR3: CASSLGAEQFF
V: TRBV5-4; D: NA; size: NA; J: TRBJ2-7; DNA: TGTGCCAGCAGCTTGTGGAGCGGGACACTTTCCTACGAGCAGTACTTC; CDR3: CASSLWSGTLSYEQYF
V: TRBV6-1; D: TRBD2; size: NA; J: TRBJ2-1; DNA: TGTGCCAGCACCGCTAGCGGGAGCGTTGAGCAGTTCTTC; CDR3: CASTASGSVEQFF
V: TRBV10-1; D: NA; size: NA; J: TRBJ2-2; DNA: TGCGCCAGCAGAGAGGTGAACACCGGGGAGCTGTTTTTT; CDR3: CASREVNTGELFF
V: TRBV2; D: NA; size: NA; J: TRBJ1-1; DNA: TGTGCCAGCCAGCGGGGGAACACTGAAGCTTTCTTT; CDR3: CASQRGNTEAFF
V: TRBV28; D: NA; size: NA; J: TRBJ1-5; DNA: TGTGCCAGCAGTTTGGTGCCAACTGGGGTCCCGGGCAATCAGCCCCAGCATTTT; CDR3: CASSLVPTGVPGNQPQHF
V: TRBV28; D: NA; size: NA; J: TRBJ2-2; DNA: TGTGCCAGCAGTCAACAGGGAGACACCGGGGAGCTGTTTTTT; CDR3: CASSQQGDTGELFF
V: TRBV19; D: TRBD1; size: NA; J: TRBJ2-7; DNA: TGTGCCAGTAGTACGCAGACAGGGGGCGAGCAGTACTTC; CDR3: CASSTQTGGEQYF
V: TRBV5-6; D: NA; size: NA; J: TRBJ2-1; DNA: TGTGCCAGCAGCTTTTCGGACAATGAGCAGTTCTTC; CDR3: CASSFSDNEQFF
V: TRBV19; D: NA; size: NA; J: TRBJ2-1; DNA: TGTGCCAGTAGTATAGAGGGGAGAGGGAGCTCCTACAATGAGCAGTTCTTC; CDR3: CASSIEGRGSSYNEQFF
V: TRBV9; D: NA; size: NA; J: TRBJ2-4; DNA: TGTGCCAGCAGCGGTCCACAGGGAATTCAGTACTTC; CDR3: CASSGPQGIQYF
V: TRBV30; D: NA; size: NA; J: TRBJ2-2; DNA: TGTGCCTGGAGTCCGGGGATCGGGGAGCTGTTTTTT; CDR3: CAWSPGIGELFF
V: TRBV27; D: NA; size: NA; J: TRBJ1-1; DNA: TGTGCCAGCAGTCCTACAACGGGTGGCACTGAAGCTTTCTTT; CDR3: CASSPTTGGTEAFF
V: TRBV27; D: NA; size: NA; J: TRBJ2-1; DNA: TGTGCCAGCAGTAGCGGGCCTTACAATGAGCAGTTCTTC; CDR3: CASSSGPYNEQFF
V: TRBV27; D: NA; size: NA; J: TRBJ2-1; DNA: TGTGCCAGCAGTGCTGCGGGGACGGCCGCCTACAATGAGCAGTTCTTC; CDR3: CASSAAGTAAYNEQFF
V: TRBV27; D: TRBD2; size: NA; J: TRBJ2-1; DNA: TGTGCCAGCAGTCCCACTAGCGGGAGTGACAATGAGCAGTTCTTC; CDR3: CASSPTSGSDNEQFF
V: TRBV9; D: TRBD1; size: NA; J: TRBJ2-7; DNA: TGTGCCAGCAGCGCCTCCACGGACAGGGGGTCCTACGAGCAGTACTTC; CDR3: CASSASTDRGSYEQYF
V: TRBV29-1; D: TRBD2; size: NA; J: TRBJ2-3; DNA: TGCAGCGTTGCGGGGTCCAGCGGGAGCTCCACAGATACGCAGTATTTT; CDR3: CSVAGSSGSSTDTQYF
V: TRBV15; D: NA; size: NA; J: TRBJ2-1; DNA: TGTGCCACCAGCAGGGACTCGACAGGTGCATACAATGAGCAGTTCTTC; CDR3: CATSRDSTGAYNEQFF
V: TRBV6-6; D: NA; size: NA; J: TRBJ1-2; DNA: TGTGCCAGCAGTTACCACCTTAACTATGGCTACACCTTC; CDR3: CASSYHLNYGYTF
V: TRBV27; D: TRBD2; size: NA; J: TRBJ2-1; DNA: TGTGCCAGCAGTTTGTCCGCGGGAGGCTACAATGAGCAGTTCTTC; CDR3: CASSLSAGGYNEQFF
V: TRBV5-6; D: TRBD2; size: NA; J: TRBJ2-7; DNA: TGTGCCAGCAGCTATGGAGCGGGAGGGCTTTACGAGCAGTACTTC; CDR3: CASSYGAGGLYEQYF
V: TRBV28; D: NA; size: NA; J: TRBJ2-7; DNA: TGTGCCAGCAGTTTGGGTTTTTACGAGCAGTACTTC; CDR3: CASSLGFYEQYF
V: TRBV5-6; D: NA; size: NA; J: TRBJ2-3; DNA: TGTGCCAGCAGCTTTGGGGGAGATACGCAGTATTTT; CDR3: CASSFGGDTQYF
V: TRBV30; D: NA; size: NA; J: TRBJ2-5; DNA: TGTGCCTGGAGTGTTCCCGGGGGAGAAGAGACCCAGTACTTC; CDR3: CAWSVPGGEETQYF
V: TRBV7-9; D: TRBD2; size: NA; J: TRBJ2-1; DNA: TGTGCCACCGGGACTAGCGGGAGTTTTGAGCAGTTCTTC; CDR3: CATGTSGSFEQFF
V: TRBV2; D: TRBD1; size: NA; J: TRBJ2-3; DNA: TGTGCCAGTCTTTTCACCCGGGACAGGGGGCAAGATACGCAGTATTTT; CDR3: CASLFTRDRGQDTQYF
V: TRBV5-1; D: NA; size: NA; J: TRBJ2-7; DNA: TGCGCCAGCAGCAAGGGGGCCCGGGAGCTATACGAGCAGTACTTC; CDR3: CASSKGARELYEQYF
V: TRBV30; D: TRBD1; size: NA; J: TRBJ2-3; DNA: TGTGCCTCCTGGACAGGGGATCCAGGTACGCAGTATTTT; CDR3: CASWTGDPGTQYF
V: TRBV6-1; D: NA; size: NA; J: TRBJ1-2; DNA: TGTGCCAGCAGGAGCGGGACGATCGTCTATGGCTACACCTTC; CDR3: CASRSGTIVYGYTF
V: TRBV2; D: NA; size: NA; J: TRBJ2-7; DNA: TGTGCCAGCAGTGAAGCGCGACACCCTACCTACGAGCAGTACTTC; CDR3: CASSEARHPTYEQYF
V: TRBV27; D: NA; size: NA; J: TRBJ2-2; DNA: TGTGCCAGCAGTTTTACGAACACCGGGGAGCTGTTTTTT; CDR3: CASSFTNTGELFF
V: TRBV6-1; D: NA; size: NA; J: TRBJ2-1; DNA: TGTGCCAGCAGTGAAGACACAGAGGCCTCCTACAATGAGCAGTTCTTC; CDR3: CASSEDTEASYNEQFF
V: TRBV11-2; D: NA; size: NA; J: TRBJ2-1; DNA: TGTGCCAGCAGCTTTGGTATTGATGAGCAGTTCTTC; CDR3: CASSFGIDEQFF
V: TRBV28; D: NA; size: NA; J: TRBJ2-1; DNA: TGTGCCAGCAGTCCCTACAGGTGGGCGGGAAACGATGAGCAGTTCTTC; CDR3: CASSPYRWAGNDEQFF
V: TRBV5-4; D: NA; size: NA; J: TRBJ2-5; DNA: TGTGCCAGCAGCCCTACAGATCAAGAGACCCAGTACTTC; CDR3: CASSPTDQETQYF
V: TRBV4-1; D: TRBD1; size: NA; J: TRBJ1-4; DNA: TGCGCCAGCACTTCGACAGGGAGGATAGGTGAAAAACTGTTTTTT; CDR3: CASTSTGRIGEKLFF
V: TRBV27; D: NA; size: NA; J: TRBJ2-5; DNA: TGTGCCAGCAGTTTACCCCGCCCCTGGGAGACCCAGTACTTC; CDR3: CASSLPRPWETQYF
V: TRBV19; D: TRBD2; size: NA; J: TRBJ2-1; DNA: TGTGCCAGTAGTATTACACTAGCGGGTATCTACAATGAGCAGTTCTTC; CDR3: CASSITLAGIYNEQFF
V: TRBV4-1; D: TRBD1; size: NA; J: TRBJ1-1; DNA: TGCGCCAGCACCCCGACCCGACAGGGGCGGACTGAAGCTTTCTTT; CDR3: CASTPTRQGRTEAFF
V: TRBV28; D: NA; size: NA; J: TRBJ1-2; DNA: TGTGCCGAGGGGGTAGGAAACTATGGCTACACCTTC; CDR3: CAEGVGNYGYTF
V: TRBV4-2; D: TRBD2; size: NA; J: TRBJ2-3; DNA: TGTGCCAGCAGCCACCTCAACAGACTAGCGGGAGGGCCCCTTACGCAGTATTTT; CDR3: CASSHLNRLAGGPLTQYF
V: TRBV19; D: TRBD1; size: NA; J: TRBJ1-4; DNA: TGTGCCAGTAGCTATGCCTCGGACAGGGTCGGTGAAAAACTGTTTTTT; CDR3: CASSYASDRVGEKLFF
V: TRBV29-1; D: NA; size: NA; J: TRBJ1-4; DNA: TGCAGCGACCAAAAATCTTATGAAAAACTGTTTTTT; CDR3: CSDQKSYEKLFF
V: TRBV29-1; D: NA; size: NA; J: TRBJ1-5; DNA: TGCAGCGTCCTCGGGCAGGGGAAAAATCAGCCCCAGCATTTT; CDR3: CSVLGQGKNQPQHF
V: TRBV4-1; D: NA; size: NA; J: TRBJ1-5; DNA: TGCGCCAGCAGCCAAGCGATTTATAGCAATCAGCCCCAGCATTTT; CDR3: CASSQAIYSNQPQHF
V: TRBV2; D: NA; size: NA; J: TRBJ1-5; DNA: TGTGCCAGCAGTGAACGGGACAATCAGCCCCAGCATTTT; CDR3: CASSERDNQPQHF
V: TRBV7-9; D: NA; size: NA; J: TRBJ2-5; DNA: TGTGCCAGCAGCTTAGGGCCAGGAGAGACCCGGTACTTC; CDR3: CASSLGPGETRYF
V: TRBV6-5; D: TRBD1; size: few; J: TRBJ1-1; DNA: TGTGCCAGCAGTGAAGGGACAGTTGAAGCTTTCTTT; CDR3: CASSEGTVEAFF
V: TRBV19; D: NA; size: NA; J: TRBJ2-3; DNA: TGTGCCAGTAGCCTTTCGGGTAGCGGAGCTACAGATACGCAGTATTTT; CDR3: CASSLSGSGATDTQYF
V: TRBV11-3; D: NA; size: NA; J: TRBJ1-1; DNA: TGTGCCAGCAGTCTCGGGAGGGACACTGAAGCTTTCTTT; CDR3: CASSLGRDTEAFF
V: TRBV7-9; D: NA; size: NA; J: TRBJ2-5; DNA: TGTGCCAGCAGCTTAGGTTCTTCGAGGCCCGCTCAAGAGACCCAGTACTTC; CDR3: CASSLGSSRPAQETQYF
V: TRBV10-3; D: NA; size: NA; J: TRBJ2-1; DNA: TGTGCCATCAGTGAGCCCGGGAGCGTCCTAGCGGAGCAGTTCTTC; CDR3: CAISEPGSVLAEQFF